Listed here is a single T cell receptor beta chain. The germline V gene encodes CDR1 DFQATT and CDR2 SNEGSKA (reference sequence). CDR3 size: 12 residues. Trimming shortened V by 0 bases and J by 4 bases, and 6 bases separated the two germline ends. The data derive from a study of breast tumors, draining lymph nodes, adjacent tissues. One entry per CDR3 protein results from TCRdb running MiXCR on the multiplex PCR reads. The data contain approximately 90,000 distinct CDR3 sequences, about 27% of them seen just once; the ten biggest clones take up over 7.5%. Samples came from axillary lymph nodes draining the breast cancer.

The receptor was derived from a female donor with breast cancer. Some clones in this sample may be carry-over from other donors' samples. The chain employs TRBV20-1 and TRBJ2-5, with unresolved D. Sequences were obtained from axillary lymph node tissue. Written as DNA, the CDR3 is TGCAGTGCTAGAGATAGGGTAGAGACCCAGTACTTC. It specifies CSARDRVETQYF.